The 15 T cell receptor beta chains presented below share a single source sample, sequenced in a study of T cells after yellow fever vaccination. TCRdb independently ran MiXCR on the 5' RACE reads; one entry per CDR3 protein. This repertoire shows some 320,000 distinct CDR3 sequences, around 10% found once; its top ten account for 3% to 3.5%. Sequencing was performed on CD4+ T cells sorted from PBMCs, taken 45 days after the yellow fever booster vaccination. The receptors come from a man aged 18 to 29 who received the YFV17D yellow fever vaccine.

The rearrangement links TRBV19 to TRBJ1-2, with a weak D call TRBD1 (6 bases). The CDR3 runs to 13 residues. The germline V gene has CDR1 LNHDA and CDR2 SQIVND (reference sequence). V lost 5 bases and J 6 bases, leaving 13 bases between the germline ends. The CDR3 nucleotides are TGTGCCAGTAGTCCCCACAGGGTAAATGGCTACACCTTC. Translation: CASSPHRVNGYTF.

The chain is built from TRBV4-3 and TRBJ1-6; D ambiguous. Germline CDR1 reads LGHNA; CDR2 reads YSLEER. Trimming pared 0 bases from V and 11 bases from J, leaving 11 bases between. The CDR3 runs to 14 residues. The CDR3 coding sequence is TGCGCCAGCAGCCAAGAGGCGGGCAGGCCACCCCTCCACTTT. It translates to CASSQEAGRPPLHF.

This chain uses TRBV2 with TRBJ2-7, with D unclear. Trimming removed 6 bases at V and 1 base at J, with 7 bases between. The CDR3 is 12 residues long. CDR1 SNHLY and CDR2 FYNNEI come from the germline V gene. The chain's CDR3 is CASSEHSYEQYF. In DNA form, the CDR3 reads TGTGCCAGCAGCGAACATTCCTACGAGCAGTACTTC.

The chain has TRBV12-3 or TRBV12-4 and TRBJ1-2; 7 nucleotides align to TRBD1. V dropped 6 bases and J dropped 12; count of bases not matched to a gene: 13. The CDR3 is made up of 13 amino acids. CDR3 amino acids: CASRSRGIQGDTF. The DNA for the CDR3 is TGTGCCAGCAGATCCAGGGGGATACAGGGAGACACCTTC.

This clonotype was recorded at least ten times. The V gene is TRBV12-3 or TRBV12-4, the J gene TRBJ2-1; 11 positions match TRBD2. The junction had 25 bases not matched to a gene; V was cut back by 6 bases and J by 3 bases. The CDR3 runs 22 residues. The chain's CDR3 is CASRLGAGTSGGPFVGYNEQFF. The CDR3 DNA reads as TGTGCCAGCAGGCTGGGAGCCGGCACTAGCGGGGGTCCCTTTGTCGGCTACAATGAGCAGTTCTTC.

This chain joins TRBV7-9 and TRBJ1-1; no reliable D call. Germline V CDR1 and CDR2: SEHNR, FQNEAQ (reference sequence). Trimming removed 0 bases at V and 9 bases at J, with 11 bases between. CDR3 length: 13 residues. The CDR3 protein is CASSLAQPMKAFF. In DNA form, the CDR3 reads TGTGCCAGCAGCTTAGCGCAGCCCATGAAAGCTTTCTTT.

The chain employs TRBV7-2 and TRBJ1-4; tentative D call: TRBD1 (6 bases). The CDR3 runs 14 residues. V was pared by 2 bases and J by 8 bases, with 12 bases between. Per germline, CDR1 SGHTA and CDR2 FQGNSA. CDR3 DNA: TGTGCCAGCAGCTTAAGGGGGGGGGCCGAAAAACTGTTTTTT. As protein: CASSLRGGAEKLFF.

V and J are TRBV5-1 and TRBJ1-1; the D gene is possibly TRBD1 (6 bases). The germline V and J ends were trimmed by 4 bases and 7 bases, with 20 bases remaining between them. Looked up from germline, CDR1 is SGHRS and CDR2 is YFSETQ. The CDR3 loop spans 15 amino acids. CDR3 amino acids: CASSPTLSVRGEAFF. The CDR3, as DNA: TGCGCCAGCAGCCCAACCTTAAGTGTCAGGGGTGAAGCTTTCTTT. The variable domain in full, with the rest retrieved from reference TRBV5-1 and TRBJ1-1, is KAGVTQTPRYLIKTRGQQVTLSCSPISGHRSVSWYQQTPGQGLQFLFEYFSETQRNKGNFPGRFSGRQFSNSRSEMNVSTLELGDSALYLCASSPTLSVRGEAFFGQGTRLTVV.

The sample holds many counts of this clonotype. The chain carries TRBV24-1 and TRBJ2-3; 9 nucleotides agree with TRBD1. Unmatched junction bases numbered 10, after V lost 7 bases and J lost 0 bases. Germline V CDR1 and CDR2: KGHDR, SFDVKD. The CDR3 has 17 amino acids. This CDR3 is CATSMSGQGHSTDTQYF. DNA for the CDR3: TGTGCCACCAGCATGTCGGGACAGGGACACAGCACAGATACGCAGTATTTT.

This clonotype was detected ten times or more. V usage is TRBV4-3 and J usage is TRBJ2-3, with D possibly being TRBD2 (6 bases). With 3 bases removed from V and 0 bases from J, the gap between germline ends came to 7 bases. The CDR3 is 14 residues long. The germline V gene encodes CDR1 LGHNA and CDR2 YSLEER. As DNA, the CDR3 is TGCGCCAGCAGCCAGAGCGGGAGCACAGATACGCAGTATTTT. Amino acids: CASSQSGSTDTQYF.

This clonotype was observed a handful of times. The gene calls are TRBV5-1 and TRBJ1-1; no clear D gene. The CDR3 sequence is 13 residues long. Germline lookup yields CDR1 SGHRS and CDR2 YFSETQ. The ends were cut back, 2 bases at V and 3 bases at J, with 8 bases in the middle. DNA for the CDR3: TGCGCCAGCAGCTTACGAGCTGACACTGAAGCTTTCTTT. This gives the protein CASSLRADTEAFF.

In this sample, this clonotype turned up many times. This chain links TRBV6-5 with TRBJ2-4; tentative D call: TRBD2 (6 bases). V lost 4 bases, J lost 3 bases, and 13 bases lay in between. Per germline, CDR1 MNHEY and CDR2 SVGAGI. The CDR3 runs 15 residues. The CDR3 nucleotides read TGTGCCAGCAGTTCGGGCGGGGCGGGCAAAAACATTCAGTACTTC. As protein: CASSSGGAGKNIQYF.

This rearrangement joins TRBV19 to TRBJ2-7; D uncertain. The V gene lost 5 bases and the J gene lost 2 bases, with 13 bases spanning the gap. The CDR3 is 14 residues long. From germline, CDR1 is LNHDA and CDR2 SQIVND (reference sequence). CDR3 region: CASSVDPLPYEQYF. The CDR3 region has the DNA TGTGCCAGTAGTGTGGACCCCTTACCCTACGAGCAGTACTTC.

The genes are TRBV18 and TRBJ2-7, with D perhaps TRBD1 (6 bases). V was clipped by 3 bases and J by 4 bases, with 16 bases between them. Per the germline V gene, CDR1 is KGHSH and CDR2 is LQKENI. The CDR3 is 15 amino acids. In DNA form, the CDR3 reads TGTGCCAGCTCACCTTCGCCGGGACATATTTACGAGCAGTACTTC. Translated: CASSPSPGHIYEQYF.

This chain links TRBV7-2 with TRBJ2-7; 10 bases are a match to TRBD2. The CDR3 runs to 15 residues. J lost 1 base, V lost 5 bases, and 5 bases had no gene match. Germline loops: CDR1 SGHTA, CDR2 FQGNSA. This CDR3 reads CASSPSGGESYEQYV. CDR3 DNA: TGTGCCAGCAGCCCCAGCGGGGGGGAATCCTACGAGCAGTACGTC.